This T cell receptor (beta chain) was retrieved from a study of OX40 agonist ivuxolimab in advanced cancers. With respect to this clone: The antigen remains unidentified.

Clones were sequenced by immunoSEQ multiplex PCR, and TCRdb holds only the in-frame ones, with some missing. The sample has some 37,000 clones, roughly 80% seen once; the top ten hold 1.5% to 2%. Study-level points and caveats: Some nonresponders likewise displayed low normalized T-cell clonal expansion. Within 6 weeks, CD4+ and CD8+ blood T cells expanded clonally at 0.1 to 3.0 mg/kg.

Blood got drawn at baseline, again on cycle 4 day 1, and then on cycle 7 day 1. Germline loops: CDR1 ENHRY, CDR2 SYGVKD. V dropped 3 bases and J dropped 7 bases, with 10 bases sitting between them. CDR3 size: 13 residues. The sample here was CD4+ or CD8+ T cells sorted from blood, taken in a trial of the OX40 agonist ivuxolimab. The clonotype comes from an adult with an advanced solid tumor such as melanoma, head and neck, liver or kidney cancer. The chain employs TRBV10-3 and TRBJ1-5; D possibly corresponds to TRBD1 (5 bases). CDR3 coding DNA: TGTGCCATCAGTGACCCAGGGAAGCAGCCCCAGCATTTT. Protein product: CAISDPGKQPQHF.